This TCR beta chain was captured by sequencing in a study of post-analysis software for immune sequencing data. Whole-study context: Recorded disease courses covered relapsing-remitting, secondary progressive and progressive-relapsing multiple sclerosis. Some patients had no subtype annotation.

The sample holds many counts of this clonotype. The target antigen is unknown. V was pared by 6 bases and J by 3 bases, with 7 bases of the junction left unmatched. Germline loops: CDR1 SQVTM, CDR2 ANQGSEA. The CDR3 has 13 residues. Study-wide points: The normalized Chao1 diversity of multiple sclerosis patients was significantly lower than that of controls. Comparison of patients with controls showed roughly five TRBV segments more frequent in patients, TRBV5-6, TRBV5-1 and TRBV20-1 among them.

Researchers reported that TCR beta cDNA libraries carried unique molecular identifiers. T cells, about 0.95 to 10 million of them, yielded approximately 500,000 cDNA molecules. TCRdb used MiXCR to reprocess the PCR reads, holding one entry per CDR3 protein. The top ten hold over 9% of the sample, which has hundreds of thousands of distinct CDR3 sequences, about 60% seen once. The sequence was collected from a girl between 2 and 10 years old with multiple sclerosis. V usage is TRBV29-1 and J usage is TRBJ1-1; the match to TRBD1 covers 7 bases. Sample: blood. The CDR3 sequence: CSVGQNGDTEAFF. CDR3 bases: TGCAGCGTGGGACAGAACGGGGACACTGAAGCTTTCTTT.